This T cell receptor (beta chain) was recorded in a study of shared clonotypes between healthy human individuals. Generated by immunoSEQ multiplex PCR, the TCRdb table keeps only in-frame clones and is missing some. The table has around 2.5 million clones, roughly 93% seen once. CDR3 length: 15 amino acids. Germline CDR1 and CDR2: SQVTM and ANQGSEA. V shed 2 bases and J 2 bases; nucleotides not matched to a gene: 4. The sequence derives from a man between 18 and 29 years old in good health. Some clones in this sample may be carry-over from other donors' samples. The sequencing input was naive CD4+ T cells from PBMCs. Subset in this sample: CD45RA+ positively selected. V is TRBV29-1 and J is TRBJ2-7; 12 bases match TRBD2. The CDR3 region is CSVETLAGGPYEQYF. The DNA for the CDR3 is TGCAGCGTTGAAACACTAGCGGGAGGACCCTACGAGCAGTACTTC.